The 14 T cell receptor beta chains presented below share a single source sample, sequenced in a study of CD8+ T cells in alopecia areata. RNA, once extracted, was reverse transcribed into cDNA for use as the sequencing template. Only in-frame clones appear in the TCRdb table, and some are missing; sequencing was by immunoSEQ multiplex PCR. The table lists under 4,500 clones, with no singletons. Cells from pooled cutaneous lymph nodes were sorted by CD4, CD8alpha, NKG2D, NKG2ACE and other markers. The sample taken for sequencing was CD8+ T cells sorted from a lymph node. The receptors stem from a C3H/HeJ mouse with alopecia areata. The MHC haplotype of this mouse line is H2-k.

At least ten counts were recorded for this clone. Mouse gene names and germline throughout. The CDR3 end lies 4 residues beyond the end of the read and is filled in from the germline J gene. V gene TRBV13-3 combines with J gene TRBJ2-3; D is perhaps TRBD2 (5 bases). Trimming removed 7 bases at V and 0 bases at J, with 9 bases between. The CDR3 contains 13 residues. Germline CDR1 NNHDY, CDR2 SYVADS. The sequenced CDR3 bases are TGTGCCAGCTGGGGATCTAGTGCAGAA. This sequence encodes CASWGSSAE. The full CDR3 protein is CASWGSSAETLYF.

This clone was seen at least ten times. Gene names are the mouse ones. The part of the CDR3 DNA that was read is TGTGCCAGCAGCCAAGATTTTACAGATAGTCAAAAC. Protein product: CASSQDFTDSQN. The entire CDR3 reads CASSQDFTDSQNTLYF. V usage is TRBV5 and J usage is TRBJ2-4, with D hard to call. The read ends 4 residues before the CDR3 terminus; that terminus is restored from the germline J gene. Germline CDR1 is LGHNA and CDR2 is YNLKQL (reference sequence). V was pared by 0 bases and J by 0 bases, with 10 bases between. The CDR3 sequence is 16 residues long.

This clone was seen many times. Gene names and germline refer to mouse. The CDR3 goes on 4 residues after the read ends, and that part is filled in from the germline J gene. The chain uses TRBV19 and TRBJ2-7, with 12 positions matching TRBD2. The CDR3 covers 15 residues. The V segment lost 5 bases and the J segment 2 bases; nucleotides outside the gene matches: 5. The V gene's germline CDR1 is FNHDT and CDR2 SITEND (reference sequence). This chain's CDR3 is CASSLGTGGPYEQYF. The CDR3 DNA, read in part, is TGTGCCAGCAGCCTAGGGACTGGGGGGCCCTAT. Based on the CDR3 plus reference TRBV19 and TRBJ2-7, the full variable domain is GGIITQTPKFLIGQEGQKLTLKCQQNFNHDTMYWYRQDSGKGLRLIYYSITENDLQKGDLSEGYDASREKKSSFSLTVTSAQKNEMAVFLCASSLGTGGPYEQYFGPGTRLTVL.

This clone is termed medium-sized. The gene names given are mouse names. The CDR3 extends 4 residues past the end of the read, so its final part is completed from the germline J gene. The chain recombines TRBV16 with TRBJ2-1; TRBD2 agrees at 8 bases. Germline assignment: CDR1 SGHSA and CDR2 FRNQAP. Trimming at V came to 0 bases and at J to 3 bases, leaving 4 bases not matched to a gene. The CDR3 spans 16 residues. The sequenced part of the CDR3 DNA is TGTGCAAGCAGCTTAGATGAGGGGGGGCCCTATGCT. Residues: CASSLDEGGPYA. The entire CDR3 is CASSLDEGGPYAEQFF.

This clone was observed at least ten times. The gene symbols are mouse symbols. The read terminates 4 residues before the CDR3 end, so the remaining end is supplied by the germline J gene. The chain has TRBV19 and TRBJ2-5, with TRBD1 as a possible D gene (6 bases). CDR3 length: 15 residues. Between the trimmed V and J ends, which lost 4 bases and 0 bases, there was a span of 12 bases. Germline CDR1 and CDR2: FNHDT and SITEND (reference sequence). CDR3 loop: CASSPGTFNQDTQYF. The sequenced CDR3 bases are TGTGCCAGCAGTCCCGGGACATTTAACCAAGAC.

The sample holds many counts of this clone. Gene and germline names: mouse. Sequencing ends 4 residues short of the CDR3 end; the germline J gene provides the rest. The rearrangement joins TRBV14 to TRBJ2-7; weak D call: TRBD2 (6 bases). The CDR3 is 14 residues long. Germline V CDR1 and CDR2: SGHDT, FRDEAV. Trimming took off 2 bases at V and 0 bases at J, with 9 bases between the two ends. Here the CDR3 reads CASSFWGSSYEQYF. The sequenced CDR3 bases are TGTGCCAGCAGTTTTTGGGGGAGCTCCTAT.

The sample holds many counts of this clone. Gene labels here are mouse ones. The CDR3 end falls 4 residues outside the read, so it is completed with the germline J gene. The chain links TRBV13-2 to TRBJ1-1; D remains unclear. The CDR3 spans 11 residues. Per germline, CDR1 NNHNN and CDR2 SYGAGS (reference sequence). The CDR3 loop is CASGEGTEVFF. CDR3 DNA (partial): TGTGCCAGCGGTGAAGGGACA.

Many counts were recorded for this clone. Gene and germline names: mouse. The read is 3 residues too short to cover the CDR3 end, so that end is filled in from the germline J gene. The chain recombines TRBV13-3 with TRBJ1-6; TRBD1 matches 7 bases. TRBJ1-6 is filed as an ORF, its function uncertain. The CDR3 runs 14 residues. V trimming: 5 bases; J trimming: 8 bases; junction bases outside the gene matches: 7. The germline CDR1 and CDR2 sequences are NNHDY and SYVADS. The CDR3 loop reads CASSSGTEYSPLYF. The sequenced CDR3 bases are TGTGCCAGCAGCTCCGGGACAGAATATTCGCCC.

In this sample, this clone turned up many times. Germline and genes: mouse. The CDR3 end falls 4 residues outside the read, so it is completed with the germline J gene. This rearrangement joins TRBV19 to TRBJ2-5, with 10 bases fitting TRBD2. This CDR3 contains 15 residues. The germline CDR1 and CDR2 sequences are FNHDT and SITEND (reference sequence). CDR3 in amino acids: CASSIGWGGADTQYF. The part of the CDR3 DNA that was read is TGTGCCAGCAGTATAGGCTGGGGGGGCGCGGAC.

This clone has ten or more counts. The germline and genes are mouse ones. The CDR3 goes on 4 residues after the read ends, and that part is filled in from the germline J gene. This rearrangement joins TRBV13-2 to TRBJ2-7; no clear D. This CDR3 spans 13 amino acids. Germline lookup yields CDR1 NNHNN and CDR2 SYGAGS (reference sequence). The V and J ends lost 1 base and 3 bases respectively, with 8 bases between them. CDR3 bases read: TGTGCCAGCGGTGATCACGACAACTAT. Translation: CASGDHDNY. The complete CDR3 protein is CASGDHDNYEQYF.

This clone was seen a few times. Mouse names are used for the genes. The read terminates 4 residues before the CDR3 end, so the remaining end is supplied by the germline J gene. The chain employs TRBV31 and TRBJ2-3; TRBD2 aligns across 8 bases. This CDR3 is built from 16 residues. Germline CDR1 reads GKSSPN; CDR2 reads SITVG. V shed 0 bases and J 0 bases; nucleotides not matched to a gene: 5. The sequenced part of the CDR3 DNA is TGTGCCTGGAGTCTAGGGGGGGGGCGTAGTGCAGAA. As protein: CAWSLGGGRSAE. The CDR3 in full is CAWSLGGGRSAETLYF.

There are many counts of this clone. Genes here carry mouse names. The CDR3 bases that were read are TGCACCTGCAGTGGGGACAGGGGAGAC. This codes for CTCSGDRGD. The CDR3 as a whole reads CTCSGDRGDTQYF. The chain is built from TRBV1 and TRBJ2-5; 10 bases are shared with TRBD1. The sequence runs out 4 residues before the end of the CDR3; the remainder is reconstructed from the germline J gene. Germline values: CDR1 NSQYPW, CDR2 LRSPGD (reference sequence). The CDR3 is made up of 13 amino acids. Complete variable domain (other parts from reference TRBV1 and TRBJ2-5): VTLLEQNPRWRLVPRGQAVNLRCILKNSQYPWMSWYQQDLQKQLQWLFTLRSPGDKEVKSLPGADYLATRVTDTELRLQVANMSQGRTLYCTCSGDRGDTQYFGPGTRLLVL.

This clone is medium-sized (0.01 to 0.1%) in the sample. The genes are named according to mouse. The CDR3 extends 4 residues past the end of the read, so its final part is completed from the germline J gene. This chain connects TRBV1 to TRBJ2-7; 7 bases match TRBD1. The CDR3 spans 13 residues. From germline, CDR1 is NSQYPW and CDR2 LRSPGD (reference sequence). The part of the CDR3 DNA that was read is TGCACCTGCAGTGCAGGGGACAGATAT. This gives the protein CTCSAGDRY. The CDR3 in full is CTCSAGDRYEQYF.

This clone was seen ten or more times. Gene labels here are mouse ones. The CDR3 goes on 4 residues after the read ends, and that part is filled in from the germline J gene. This chain joins TRBV29 and TRBJ2-5; TRBD1 aligns across 9 bases. This CDR3 has 13 amino acids. Germline V gene lookup returns CDR1 MSHET and CDR2 SYDVDS. Here the CDR3 reads CASRRGTGDTQYF. The sequenced part of the CDR3 DNA is TGTGCTAGCAGGAGAGGGACAGGGGAC.